This TCR beta chain was captured in a study of blood T cell repertoires in COVID-19. Study overall: Recovered Cohort 3 donors showed two negative PCRs, clearance, or symptom resolution. Nucleic acid was either cDNA or gDNA, and it came from T cells, B-cell-depleted T cells, or PBMCs.

Participants were aged about 18 to 95 years, lived in under 30 US areas, and enrolled virtually. CDR3 length equals 13 residues. Germline V gives CDR1 MNHEY, CDR2 SVGAGI. V lost 7 bases and J 2 bases, leaving 11 bases between the germline ends. The assay was immunoSEQ multiplex PCR, and TCRdb's table has in-frame clones only and misses some. The table lists 150,000 to 200,000 clones, about 85% of them singletons. The chain carries TRBV6-5 and TRBJ2-5, with D possibly matching TRBD1 (5 bases). This clonotype was sampled from a woman in her forties in a cohort exposed to, infected with or recovered from COVID-19 (not recorded which). Sequencing was performed on PBMCs or T cells enriched from blood (not recorded which). CDR3 amino acids: CASTPGLQETQYF. The CDR3 DNA reads as TGTGCCAGCACCCCAGGGCTACAAGAGACCCAGTACTTC.